These T cell receptor beta chains were read from a single sample in a study of memory CD4+ T cells and cytomegalovirus serostatus. Libraries were prepared by immunoSEQ multiplex PCR; TCRdb keeps only in-frame clonotypes and omits some of them. The data hold roughly 76,000 clones, with around 82% observed a single time. Sequencing was performed on memory CD4+ T cells from blood. These receptors originate from an adult in good health and CMV-seropositive. Each CDR3 is given with its conserved first and last residue. A D gene is named only where the DNA matches it firmly.

CAISEPAGETQYF,TRBJ2-5,TRBV10-3,NA
CASSRSSGNNAGELFF,TRBJ2-2,TRBV9,TRBD2
CASSGLAGRSVGELFF,TRBJ2-2,TRBV19,TRBD2
CASGLVASGRQTGELFF,TRBJ2-2,TRBV12-5,TRBD2
CASSQEFGTDIQETQYF,TRBJ2-5,TRBV14,TRBD1
CASSITASSYEQYF,TRBJ2-7,TRBV19,NA
CASRHPGRANYGYTF,TRBJ1-2,TRBV5-8,NA
CASSPLAGGDTQYF,TRBJ2-3,TRBV14,TRBD2
CASQGTVAGNTEAFF,TRBJ1-1,TRBV19,TRBD1
CASSLAYLVGEGHTGELFF,TRBJ2-2,TRBV7-9,TRBD2
CASSLGQGGQGSQPQHF,TRBJ1-5,TRBV5-6,TRBD1
CSVWTTLNYGYTF,TRBJ1-2,TRBV29-1,NA
CASRRQAEETQYF,TRBJ2-5,TRBV6-1,NA
CASSQDRGIAVFNYGYTF,TRBJ1-2,TRBV4-1,NA
CASSPGHTNTEAFF,TRBJ1-1,TRBV18,NA
CASSPGQVQETQYF,TRBJ2-5,TRBV5-1,TRBD1
CASSLGQMNTEAFF,TRBJ1-1,TRBV5-6,NA
CASSYGLAGDTGELFF,TRBJ2-2,TRBV19,TRBD2
CASSRPLGTRNTEAFF,TRBJ1-1,TRBV27,NA
CASSVFSETQYF,TRBJ2-5,TRBV5-4,NA
CASSVSDRDFYGYTF,TRBJ1-2,TRBV6-1,TRBD1
CASSLLMEWQYF,TRBJ2-7,TRBV11-3,NA
CASTRGREETQYF,TRBJ2-5,TRBV6-6,NA